These T cell receptor beta chains were read from a single sample in a study of cytomegalovirus exposure and HLA in healthy donors. The method was immunoSEQ multiplex PCR; TCRdb's version includes in-frame clones alone and lacks a portion of them. The table shows 40,000 or so clones, with about 72% occurring only once. The sequenced material came from PBMCs. The receptors originated from a man aged 25-45 years in good health and CMV-seronegative. CDR3s include the opening cysteine and the closing phenylalanine or tryptophan. A D gene is named only where the DNA matches it firmly. Only part of the rows carry a size: once, few, many, or a class if the clone is expanded.

D: NA
V: TRBV18
J: TRBJ2-3
size: NA
DNA: TGTGCCAGCTCACCAGCGGGGCTGCTTTATAGCACAGATACGCAGTATTTT
CDR3: CASSPAGLLYSTDTQYF

D: TRBD1
V: TRBV28
J: TRBJ1-1
size: once
DNA: TGTGCCAGCAGTCTGACGGACAGGGTCTCAGCTTTCTTT
CDR3: CASSLTDRVSAFF

D: TRBD2
V: TRBV10-2
J: TRBJ2-1
size: NA
DNA: TGCGCCAGCAGTGATAGCGGGAGTGCCTACAATGAGCAGTTCTTC
CDR3: CASSDSGSAYNEQFF

D: NA
V: TRBV10-2
J: TRBJ1-2
size: few
DNA: TGCGCCAGCAGTGACATATATGTGGCGGGGGGCTACACCTTC
CDR3: CASSDIYVAGGYTF

D: TRBD1
V: TRBV18
J: TRBJ1-2
size: NA
DNA: TGTGCCAGCTCACCGACGACAGGGGGTGATTATGGCTACACCTTC
CDR3: CASSPTTGGDYGYTF

D: NA
V: TRBV7-2
J: TRBJ1-1
size: once
DNA: TGTGCCAGCAGCGAGGGACAGAACACTGAAGCTTTCTTT
CDR3: CASSEGQNTEAFF

D: TRBD1
V: TRBV10-3
J: TRBJ2-3
size: NA
DNA: TGTGCCATCAGCAGGGGGCGCATAGATACGCAGTATTTT
CDR3: CAISRGRIDTQYF

D: TRBD2
V: TRBV10-1
J: TRBJ2-7
size: NA
DNA: TGCGCCAGCAGTGAGAGCGGGACCGTATACGAGCAGTACTTC
CDR3: CASSESGTVYEQYF

D: TRBD2
V: TRBV7-2
J: TRBJ2-4
size: NA
DNA: TGTGCCAGCAGCTTAGAGGCAGGGAGGGACATTCAGTACTTC
CDR3: CASSLEAGRDIQYF

D: NA
V: TRBV14
J: TRBJ2-3
size: few
DNA: TGTGCCAGCAGCCCCAGGGATACGCAGTATTTT
CDR3: CASSPRDTQYF

D: TRBD1
V: TRBV2
J: TRBJ1-5
size: NA
DNA: TGTGCCAGCAGGGGGACAGGGGAGAAGCCCCAGCATTTT
CDR3: CASRGTGEKPQHF

D: TRBD1
V: TRBV25-1
J: TRBJ2-7
size: NA
DNA: TGTGCCAGCAGTCCAGCGGGACAGGGGTCCCACTACGAGCAGTACTTC
CDR3: CASSPAGQGSHYEQYF

D: NA
V: TRBV6-6
J: TRBJ2-7
size: NA
DNA: TGTGCCAGCAGTTACACTTGGGAGGGAGGGGGCGAGCAGTACTTC
CDR3: CASSYTWEGGGEQYF

D: TRBD1
V: TRBV5-1
J: TRBJ2-5
size: NA
DNA: TGCGCCAGCAGACAGGGGATCCAAGAGACCCAGTACTTC
CDR3: CASRQGIQETQYF

D: NA
V: TRBV6-6
J: TRBJ2-2
size: NA
DNA: TGTGCCAGCACCTCTAGAGGGTCCCAGAACACCGGGGAGCTGTTTTTT
CDR3: CASTSRGSQNTGELFF

D: TRBD2
V: TRBV2
J: TRBJ2-4
size: few
DNA: TGTGCCAGCAGTGAAGGACTAGCGGGGGCCAAAAACATTCAGTACTTC
CDR3: CASSEGLAGAKNIQYF